Listed here is a single T cell receptor (beta chain). Its specificity is unknown. The CDR3 consists of 15 residues. Method: immunoSEQ multiplex PCR; TCRdb's copy keeps in-frame clones and lacks some. The sample has about 150,000 clones; roughly 88% are singletons. The sample is drawn from a study of T cell responses to AZD1222 COVID-19 vaccine. Study-level findings and limits: The donors showed a predominance of white British ancestry and of females, with possible underestimation of clonal diversity. Unmutated variant regions reportedly attract nearly half of all spike-specific TCRs.

The V gene is TRBV21-1, the J gene TRBJ1-2; TRBD1, the D gene given by the table, was not confirmed from the DNA. TRBV21-1 is designated a pseudogene. This clonotype originated in an adult in good health. The source was peripheral blood, collected on day 0 of MenACWY control vaccination. The CDR3 loop is CASSKDIPAGLGYTF. CDR3 coding DNA: TGTGCCAGCAGCAAAGATATTCCGGCAGGGTTGGGCTACACCTTC.